This T cell receptor beta chain appears in the sequencing data of a study of T cells in Graves' hyperthyroidism and ophthalmopathy. V shed 5 bases and J shed 3 bases, with 18 bases lying between them. CDR1 and CDR2 from the germline V gene are SGHAT and FQNNGV. This CDR3 region has 16 residues. This clonotype came up many times. RNA transcripts gave rise to amplified TCR beta CDR3 regions. A first-round RT-PCR of the TCR CDR3 used the HTBI primer set. TCRdb used MiXCR to reprocess the multiplex PCR reads, holding one entry per CDR3 protein. The data show tens of thousands of distinct CDR3 sequences, roughly 49% seen once. The hyperthyroidism patients had all been newly diagnosed, and their disease duration was under 2 months. Their ages ranged from 18 to 65 years.

Sequencing was done on a sample of blood. The sequence derives from a woman aged 45 to 65 with Graves' hyperthyroidism that later progressed to Graves' ophthalmopathy. The chain combines TRBV11-2 with TRBJ2-3, with D tentatively TRBD2 (5 bases). The CDR3 sequence is CASSRRGPSSTDTQYF. The CDR3 DNA reads as TGTGCCAGCAGCCGACGCGGGCCCTCTAGTACAGATACGCAGTATTTT.